What follows is one TCR beta chain and its context. MiXCR was run by TCRdb on the 5' RACE reads, yielding one entry per CDR3 protein. The sample has some 560,000 distinct CDR3 sequences, approximately 21% seen once; the top ten hold 14%. This record comes from a study of T cells after yellow fever vaccination. This receptor was obtained from a man aged 30-40 years who received the YFV17D yellow fever vaccine. Sequences were derived from PBMCs, sampled 15 days after the yellow fever booster vaccination.

The chain's CDR3 is CASSQKPGTQETQYF. CDR3 in DNA: TGCGCCAGCAGCCAAAAACCCGGGACACAAGAGACCCAGTACTTC. The rearrangement uses TRBV4-3 and TRBJ2-5, with a possible D match to TRBD1 (6 bases). Germline-derived CDR1 and CDR2 are LGHNA and YSLEER. Trimming left V 2 bases short and J 2 bases short, with 12 bases between. CDR3 length: 15 amino acids.